Listed below are T cell receptor beta chains from one sample, sequenced in a study of cytomegalovirus exposure and HLA in healthy donors. Generated by immunoSEQ multiplex PCR, the TCRdb table keeps only in-frame clones and is missing some. The sample holds around 200,000 clones, 75% to 90% seen once. Sequencing input: PBMCs. These TCRs come from a woman in her thirties or forties in good health and CMV-seronegative. The CDR3 runs from the conserved cysteine through the conserved F or W. Each record gives: CDR3 protein, CDR3 DNA, D gene, J gene, V gene, clone size. The D gene is left open where the match is weak. A clone size is listed for some rows: how often the clone was seen (once, few, many), or a class if it is expanded.

CDR3: CASSLEGTSGSQEQFF
DNA: TGTGCCAGCAGCTTAGAGGGGACTAGCGGGAGCCAAGAGCAGTTCTTC
D: TRBD2
J: TRBJ2-1
V: TRBV13
size: NA

CDR3: CASSFAGRVSAGELFF
DNA: TGTGCCAGCAGCTTCGCAGGGAGGGTCTCGGCCGGGGAGCTGTTTTTT
D: TRBD2
J: TRBJ2-2
V: TRBV5-8
size: NA

CDR3: CASSQNRPRAFF
DNA: TGCGCCAGCAGTCAAAATCGACCCAGGGCTTTCTTT
D: NA
J: TRBJ1-1
V: TRBV23-1
size: NA

CDR3: CASSQGDYVTGFYNEQFF
DNA: TGCGCCAGCAGCCAAGGGGATTATGTGACAGGGTTCTACAATGAGCAGTTCTTC
D: TRBD1
J: TRBJ2-1
V: TRBV4-1
size: NA

CDR3: CASSPSGSVYEQYF
DNA: TGTGCCAGCAGTCCTAGCGGGAGCGTATACGAGCAGTACTTC
D: TRBD2
J: TRBJ2-7
V: TRBV28
size: once

CDR3: CASSPSSGKDTQYF
DNA: TGTGCCAGCTCACCATCCAGCGGGAAGGATACGCAGTATTTT
D: TRBD2
J: TRBJ2-3
V: TRBV18
size: NA

CDR3: CASSMGRIYTF
DNA: TGTGCCAGTAGTATGGGCAGGATCTACACCTTC
D: NA
J: TRBJ1-2
V: TRBV19
size: NA

CDR3: CASRPNGRNEKLFF
DNA: TGTGCCAGCAGGCCCAATGGCCGTAATGAAAAACTGTTTTTT
D: NA
J: TRBJ1-4
V: TRBV2
size: NA

CDR3: CASSSFTQEDSYNEQFF
DNA: TGTGCCAGCAGTTCCTTTACTCAAGAAGACTCCTACAATGAGCAGTTCTTC
D: NA
J: TRBJ2-1
V: TRBV27
size: NA

CDR3: CASSVLYEQYF
DNA: TGTGCCAGCAGTGTTTTATACGAGCAGTACTTC
D: NA
J: TRBJ2-7
V: TRBV2
size: once

CDR3: CASSATTGVDSGELFF
DNA: TGTGCCAGCAGCGCCACGACAGGGGTGGATTCCGGGGAGCTGTTTTTT
D: TRBD1
J: TRBJ2-2
V: TRBV9
size: NA

CDR3: CASSLDSSYNEQFF
DNA: TGTGCCAGCAGCTTGGACAGCTCCTACAATGAGCAGTTCTTC
D: NA
J: TRBJ2-1
V: TRBV7-9
size: NA

CDR3: CASSSASGGPHSYEQYF
DNA: TGTGCCAGTAGTTCGGCTAGCGGGGGACCCCACTCCTACGAGCAGTACTTC
D: TRBD2
J: TRBJ2-7
V: TRBV19
size: NA

CDR3: CASSRRSRGEKLFF
DNA: TGTGCCAGCAGCCGCCGGTCCCGCGGTGAAAAACTGTTTTTT
D: NA
J: TRBJ1-4
V: TRBV9
size: NA

CDR3: CASSLVSLNTEAFF
DNA: TGTGCCAGCAGCTTAGTTAGTCTGAACACTGAAGCTTTCTTT
D: NA
J: TRBJ1-1
V: TRBV7-9
size: NA